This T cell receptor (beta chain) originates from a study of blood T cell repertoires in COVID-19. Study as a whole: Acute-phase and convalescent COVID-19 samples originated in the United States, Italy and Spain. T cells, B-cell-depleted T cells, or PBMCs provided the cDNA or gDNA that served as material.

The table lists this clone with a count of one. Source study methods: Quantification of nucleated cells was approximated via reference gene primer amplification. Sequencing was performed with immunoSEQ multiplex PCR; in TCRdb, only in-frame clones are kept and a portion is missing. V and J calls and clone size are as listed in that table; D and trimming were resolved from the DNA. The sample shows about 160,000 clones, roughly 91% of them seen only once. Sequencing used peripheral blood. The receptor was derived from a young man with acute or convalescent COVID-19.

CDR3 DNA: TGCAGCGTTGAAAGGGCAGGGGATAACACCGGGGAGCTGTTTTTT. Protein product: CSVERAGDNTGELFF. The chain couples TRBV29-1 to TRBJ2-2, with D possibly TRBD1 on 6 matching bases. The CDR3 extends over 15 amino acids. V lost 2 bases and J 2 bases, leaving 12 bases between the germline ends. In germline, CDR1 is SQVTM, CDR2 ANQGSEA.